These 9 T cell receptor beta chains came from one sample sequenced in a study of CD8 T cells in Susac syndrome. Random hexamers were used to reverse transcribe 0.5 to 1 ug of RNA. TCRdb independently ran MiXCR on the immunoSEQ multiplex PCR reads; one entry per CDR3 protein. This repertoire shows about 200,000 distinct CDR3 sequences, 90% to 95% found once; its top ten account for 0.1%. The sequenced sample was CD4+ T cells from PBMCs. Every receptor here comes from a human donor in good health.

The rearrangement links TRBV30 to TRBJ1-5; D might be TRBD1 (5 bases). The CDR3 extends over 16 amino acids. The V end was cut by 0 bases, the J end by 5 bases, with 17 bases between. CDR1 and CDR2 (germline): GTSNPN, SVGIG (reference sequence). CDR3 coding DNA: TGTGCCTGGAGTGTACTCTCGGCAGGGAGGGATCAGCCCCAGCATTTT. It codes for CAWSVLSAGRDQPQHF.

V usage is TRBV3-1 and J usage is TRBJ1-1; D is undetermined. V lost 4 bases and J lost 2, with 11 bases in between. CDR3 length: 14 amino acids. Germline CDR1 LGHDT, CDR2 YNNKEL (reference sequence). The CDR3 bases are TGTGCCAGCAGCCTCAAAAACGTCAACACTGAAGCTTTCTTT. Encoded protein: CASSLKNVNTEAFF.

The chain links TRBV18 to TRBJ1-1, with no clear D. This CDR3 comprises 15 residues. Trimming took 2 bases from V and 0 from J, leaving 10 bases between them. Germline CDR1 and CDR2: KGHSH and LQKENI. The CDR3 nucleotides read TGTGCCAGCTCACCAAAGACCGGGATGAACACTGAAGCTTTCTTT. Amino acid sequence: CASSPKTGMNTEAFF.

The rearrangement uses TRBV28 and TRBJ2-1; D is unresolved. V was trimmed by 10 bases and J by 3 bases, leaving 19 bases between them. The germline V gene encodes CDR1 MDHEN and CDR2 SYDVKM. The CDR3 has 15 amino acids. Here the CDR3 reads CATLPWATNYNEQFF. The CDR3 region has the DNA TGTGCCACCCTTCCTTGGGCCACGAACTACAATGAGCAGTTCTTC.

The chain recombines TRBV30 with TRBJ1-6; no definite D call. Trimming removed 2 bases from V and 0 bases from J, with 14 bases in between. Per germline, CDR1 GTSNPN and CDR2 SVGIG (reference sequence). The CDR3 contains 17 residues. The CDR3 nucleotides are TGTGCCTGGAGTCCCCGGACGAGGAGCTCCTATAATTCACCCCTCCACTTT. It translates to CAWSPRTRSSYNSPLHF.

The genes are TRBV6-6 and TRBJ2-5; D is unclear. This CDR3 contains 13 residues. The germline V and J ends were trimmed by 4 bases and 4 bases, with 10 bases remaining between them. Germline V gene lookup returns CDR1 MNHNY and CDR2 SVGAGI (reference sequence). CDR3 amino acids: CASSSAGGETQYF. For the CDR3, the DNA is TGTGCCAGCAGTTCGGCCGGTGGAGAGACCCAGTACTTC.

CDR3 loop: CASSPGGRYNEQFF. CDR3 nucleotides: TGCGCCAGCAGCCCTGGCGGCCGCTACAATGAGCAGTTCTTC. The chain couples TRBV5-1 to TRBJ2-1; unclear D gene. Trimming took off 4 bases at V and 3 bases at J, with 11 bases between the two ends. Germline-derived CDR1 and CDR2 are SGHRS and YFSETQ. This CDR3 spans 14 amino acids.

V is TRBV29-1 and J is TRBJ2-4; 9 bases are a match to TRBD1. The V segment lost 7 bases and the J segment 7 bases; nucleotides outside the gene matches: 14. The V gene's germline CDR1 is SQVTM and CDR2 ANQGSEA. The CDR3 spans 15 residues. This CDR3 is CSAQGNRGQGNIQYF. The CDR3 nucleotides read TGCAGCGCCCAGGGGAACAGGGGGCAGGGGAACATTCAGTACTTC.

The gene calls are TRBV5-1 and TRBJ2-1; 11 bases align to TRBD2. V was pared by 0 bases and J by 6 bases, with 2 bases of the junction left unmatched. Per germline, CDR1 SGHRS and CDR2 YFSETQ. The CDR3 runs 15 residues. The CDR3 reads CASSLELAGANEQFF. In DNA form, the CDR3 reads TGCGCCAGCAGCTTGGAACTAGCGGGGGCCAATGAGCAGTTCTTC.